These 21 T cell receptor beta chains originate from one sample sequenced in a study of molecular identifiers for immune sequencing clone quantification. Each CDR3 protein is one row after TCRdb ran MiXCR on the PCR reads. The sample lists some 70,000 distinct CDR3 sequences; around 18% were seen once. Sequencing was performed on naive CD8+ T cells from blood, with Jurkat cell RNA spiked in. The subset denotes: FACS-sorted CD8+CD4-CCR7+CD45RA+ naive T cells. These receptor sequences come from a human donor in good health. Some libraries in this study had Jurkat cell RNA spiked in.

This clonotype occurred many times. This chain links TRBV7-9 with TRBJ2-5; D may be TRBD1 (5 bases). The CDR3 covers 15 residues. Germline values: CDR1 SEHNR, CDR2 FQNEAQ (reference sequence). Between the trimmed V and J ends, which lost 4 bases and 2 bases, there was a span of 14 bases. In DNA form, the CDR3 reads TGTGCCAGCAGCTCCAGGGTTACGGGTCAAGAGACCCAGTACTTC. Its translation is CASSSRVTGQETQYF. The variable domain in full, with the rest retrieved from reference TRBV7-9 and TRBJ2-5, is DTGVSQNPRHKITKRGQNVTFRCDPISEHNRLYWYRQTLGQGPEFLTYFQNEAQLEKSRLLSDRFSAERPKGSFSTLEIQRTEQGDSAMYLCASSSRVTGQETQYFGPGTRLLVL.

This clonotype has only a few counts. Being one base from a much bigger clone, this may be a read error. Because it lacks the conserved phenylalanine or tryptophan at the end, this CDR3 is likely a read error. V usage is TRBV4-3 and J usage is TRBJ2-1; tentative D call: TRBD2 (6 bases). The V and J ends lost 0 bases and 8 bases respectively, with 14 bases between them. This CDR3 is built from 15 residues. Germline CDR1 is LGHNA and CDR2 is YSLEER. CDR3 in DNA: TGCGCCAGCAGCCAAGATTGGGGACTCACCGATGAGCAGTTCCTC. It yields the protein CASSQDWGLTDEQFL.

A word on this clonotype: This clone may be a read error of a much larger clone one base away. The CDR3 end shows no conserved phenylalanine or tryptophan, and so a read error is likely. V usage is TRBV19 and J usage is TRBJ2-7; tentative D call: TRBD1 (5 bases). The CDR3 spans 14 residues. Germline values: CDR1 LNHDA, CDR2 SQIVND (reference sequence). V shed 8 bases and J shed 3 bases, with 17 bases lying between them. The CDR3, as DNA: TGTGCCAGTGGATCAGGGTTAGGTCTCTACGAGCAGTACCTC. Residues: CASGSGLGLYEQYL.

This clonotype was seen a handful of times. The chain couples TRBV6-6 to TRBJ2-7; 13 nucleotides agree with TRBD2. This CDR3 is built from 18 residues. The ends lost 4 bases at V and 0 bases at J; junction bases unmatched: 9. Germline lookup yields CDR1 MNHNY and CDR2 SVGAGI (reference sequence). The DNA for the CDR3 is TGTGCCAGCAGTTTACCGGGACTAGCGGGGTTTGACTCCTACGAGCAGTACTTC. Translated: CASSLPGLAGFDSYEQYF.

As for this clonotype: This may arise from a read error, as a much more abundant clone is one base away. The conserved closing phenylalanine or tryptophan is absent in this CDR3, likely reflecting a read error. The CDR3 protein is CASSQDSGTLYNEQFV. The DNA of the CDR3 is TGCGCCAGCAGCCAAGATTCCGGGACTCTCTACAATGAGCAGTTCGTC. The chain has TRBV4-3 and TRBJ2-1, with a possible D match to TRBD2 (6 bases). Germline CDR1 LGHNA, CDR2 YSLEER. V lost 0 bases and J 3 bases, leaving 12 bases between the germline ends. This CDR3 is built from 16 residues.

The table lists this clonotype with many counts. The gene calls are TRBV30 and TRBJ1-2; tentatively, D is TRBD1 (5 bases). CDR1 and CDR2 from the germline V gene are GTSNPN and SVGIG (reference sequence). This CDR3 is 17 amino acids long. The germline V and J ends were trimmed by 4 bases and 8 bases, with 29 bases remaining between them. Here the CDR3 DNA reads TGTGCCTGGATGGGGGTTGAGGGAGGGCCCTACGTCCGCGGCTACACCTTC. Its translation is CAWMGVEGGPYVRGYTF.

This clonotype has more than one count but fewer than ten. The V gene is TRBV12-3 or TRBV12-4, the J gene TRBJ2-7, with D possibly TRBD2 on 6 matching bases. The CDR3 spans 13 residues. Deletions cut 5 bases from V and 5 bases from J, with 13 bases between. The CDR3 spells CASSNGGINEQYF. The CDR3, as DNA: TGTGCCAGCAGTAATGGAGGGATCAACGAGCAGTACTTC.

This clonotype has just a few counts. This chain uses TRBV19 with TRBJ2-1; 11 bases agree with TRBD2. The CDR3 covers 15 residues. Trimming took 3 bases from V and 7 from J; bases not matched to a gene: 5. Per germline, CDR1 LNHDA and CDR2 SQIVND (reference sequence). The CDR3 sequence is CASSIAGTSGNEQFF. Here the CDR3 DNA reads TGTGCCAGTAGTATTGCTGGGACTAGCGGTAATGAGCAGTTCTTC.

This sequence joins TRBV19 and TRBJ1-2, with D uncertain. Trimming took off 3 bases at V and 4 bases at J, with 9 bases between the two ends. Germline CDR1 is LNHDA and CDR2 is SQIVND (reference sequence). This CDR3 region has 13 residues. CDR3 in amino acids: CASSIATIYGYTF. CDR3 DNA: TGTGCCAGTAGTATTGCGACTATCTATGGCTACACCTTC. The variable domain in full, completed from reference TRBV19 and TRBJ1-2, reads DGGITQSPKYLFRKEGQNVTLSCEQNLNHDAMYWYRQDPGQGLRLIYYSQIVNDFQKGDIAEGYSVSREKKESFPLTVTSAQKNPTAFYLCASSIATIYGYTFGSGTRLTVV.

This clonotype was detected many times. The chain carries TRBV6-5 and TRBJ2-1; TRBD2 aligns across 7 bases. The CDR3 is 15 amino acids. CDR1 and CDR2 (germline): MNHEY, SVGAGI. Losses at the gene ends were 5 bases for V and 6 bases for J; bases not matched to a gene: 10. The CDR3 region has the DNA TGTGCCAGCAGTCTTGGACTAGACATGGTCAATGAGCAGTTCTTC. Translation: CASSLGLDMVNEQFF.

This clonotype was seen at least ten times. This chain joins TRBV4-3 and TRBJ2-1; perhaps TRBD2 as D (5 bases). The CDR3 contains 14 residues. Germline lookup yields CDR1 LGHNA and CDR2 YSLEER. V dropped 0 bases and J dropped 5 bases, with 8 bases sitting between them. The CDR3 DNA is TGCGCCAGCAGCCAAGATCCGAGGGACAATGAGCAGTTCTTC. Encoded protein: CASSQDPRDNEQFF.

This clonotype was counted ten times or more. The chain employs TRBV4-2 and TRBJ2-7; D is perhaps TRBD2 (6 bases). Germline CDR1 LGHNA, CDR2 YNFKEQ. The CDR3 consists of 14 residues. Trimming removed 4 bases at V and 1 base at J, with 11 bases between. The CDR3 loop reads CASSPPGLSYEQYF. CDR3 DNA: TGTGCCAGCAGCCCCCCAGGACTATCCTACGAGCAGTACTTC.

This clonotype was seen at least ten times. This chain links TRBV13 with TRBJ2-3, with D perhaps TRBD2 (5 bases). The CDR3 runs to 13 residues. V gave up 0 bases and J gave up 6 bases, with 7 bases separating them. CDR1 is PRHDT, CDR2 FYEKMQ, per germline (reference sequence). This chain's CDR3 is CASSLGWEDTQYF. CDR3 nucleotide sequence: TGTGCCAGCAGCTTAGGCTGGGAGGATACGCAGTATTTT.

In its sample, this clonotype was seen many times. The CDR3 reads CVKLDGQPQHF. CDR3 nucleotides: TGCGTCAAGCTAGACGGTCAGCCCCAGCATTTT. The chain carries TRBV23-1 and TRBJ1-5, with D unclear. TRBV23-1 is marked as an open reading frame, function uncertain. CDR3 length: 11 amino acids.

This clonotype was seen repeatedly, ten times or more. This rearrangement joins TRBV29-1 to TRBJ2-7; D is perhaps TRBD1 (5 bases). CDR3 length: 13 residues. V lost 4 bases and J 7 bases, leaving 17 bases between the germline ends. Looked up from germline, CDR1 is SQVTM and CDR2 is ANQGSEA. Written as DNA, the CDR3 is TGCAGCGTTGGGGGTCAGGGTCCAGGGGAGCAGTACTTC. Amino acids: CSVGGQGPGEQYF.

This clonotype appeared many times. The V and J genes are TRBV15 and TRBJ2-3, with TRBD2 identical over 10 bases. V shed 2 bases, J shed 6 bases, and the junction held 17 bases outside the gene matches. Per the germline V gene, CDR1 is LNHNV and CDR2 is YYDKDF (reference sequence). The CDR3 contains 19 residues. The CDR3 here is CATSRLAGVESWDGDTQYF. The CDR3, as DNA: TGTGCCACCAGCAGACTAGCGGGAGTTGAATCATGGGACGGGGATACGCAGTATTTT. Complete variable domain (other parts from reference TRBV15 and TRBJ2-3): DAMVIQNPRYQVTQFGKPVTLSCSQTLNHNVMYWYQQKSSQAPKLLFHYYDKDFNNEADTPDNFQSRRPNTSFCFLDIRSPGLGDTAMYLCATSRLAGVESWDGDTQYFGPGTRLTVL.

As concerns this clonotype: A much larger clone sits a single nucleotide away, making a read error possible. V gene TRBV28 combines with J gene TRBJ1-4; possible D gene TRBD1, 5 bases. CDR3 size: 14 residues. V dropped 2 bases and J dropped 12 bases, with 16 bases sitting between them. Germline V gene sequence: CDR1 MDHEN, CDR2 SYDVKM. The CDR3 region has the DNA TGTGCCAGCAGTTTACGTCCGTCGGGGGAAGAACTGTTTTTT. Its protein is CASSLRPSGEELFF.

This clonotype has ten or more counts. The rearrangement uses TRBV13 and TRBJ2-5; D gene unclear. The germline CDR1 and CDR2 sequences are PRHDT and FYEKMQ (reference sequence). The CDR3 runs 11 residues. V was cut by 6 bases and J by 2 bases, with 4 bases left in between. CDR3 DNA sequence: TGTGCCAGCAGTACTCAAGAGACCCAGTACTTC. Its protein product is CASSTQETQYF.

This clonotype was counted ten times or more. This chain uses TRBV11-2 with TRBJ2-3; perhaps TRBD2 as D (6 bases). CDR3 length: 17 residues. Per the germline V gene, CDR1 is SGHAT and CDR2 is FQNNGV. V lost 5 bases and J 5 bases, leaving 23 bases between the germline ends. This chain's CDR3 is CASSRSWRDVFGDTQYF. Written as DNA, the CDR3 is TGTGCCAGCAGCCGGAGTTGGCGGGACGTGTTTGGAGATACGCAGTATTTT.

The chain combines TRBV11-3 with TRBJ2-3, with D tentatively TRBD2 (6 bases). The CDR3 runs 15 residues. Germline V CDR1 and CDR2: SGHNT, YENEEA. V was pared by 5 bases and J by 2 bases, with 14 bases between. The CDR3 DNA reads TGTGCCAGCAGCACCCTTCGGGGGAACACAGATACGCAGTATTTT. Its protein is CASSTLRGNTDTQYF.

A remark on this clonotype: One base away lies a much larger clone, so this may be a sequencing read error. The CDR3 does not close with the conserved phenylalanine or tryptophan, likely indicating a read error. The chain is built from TRBV7-8 and TRBJ2-1; D unresolved. Per the germline V gene, CDR1 is SGHVS and CDR2 is FQNEAQ. The length of the CDR3 is 13 residues. Trimming stripped 4 bases from V and 3 bases from J, with 7 bases between. The CDR3 DNA reads as TGTGCCAGCAGCTACGGCGGCTACAATGAGCAGTTCTCC. Its protein is CASSYGGYNEQFS.